This T cell receptor beta chain was recovered during a study of blood T cell repertoires in COVID-19. Study in general: COVID-19 samples, acute and convalescent, were from the United States, Italy and Spain. In each case, the material was cDNA or gDNA derived from T cells, B-cell-depleted T cells, or PBMCs.

Patients from Seattle were sampled longitudinally, starting during active infection. In the authors' workflow: For nucleated cells, counts were estimated from reference gene primer amplification. Profiled with immunoSEQ multiplex PCR; TCRdb holds only in-frame clones, not every one. That table gives V, J and clone size, and the DNA gave D and trimming. The repertoire has 150,000 or so clones, approximately 93% of them found once; the top ten carry roughly 2.1%. This clone appeared a single time. A read error may account for a junction end that differs from germline. This CDR3 has 17 residues. Germline-derived CDR1 and CDR2 are MNHEY and SMNVEV (reference sequence).

This sequence joins TRBV27 and TRBJ2-7, with 7 bases identical to TRBD1. This sequence originates from a woman aged 55-70 years with COVID-19, enrolled during active disease. Sequenced: peripheral blood. The CDR3 here is CASSETGPHVVSYEQCF. CDR3 in DNA: TGTGCCAGCAGTGAGACAGGGCCCCATGTTGTTTCCTACGAGCAGTGCTTC.